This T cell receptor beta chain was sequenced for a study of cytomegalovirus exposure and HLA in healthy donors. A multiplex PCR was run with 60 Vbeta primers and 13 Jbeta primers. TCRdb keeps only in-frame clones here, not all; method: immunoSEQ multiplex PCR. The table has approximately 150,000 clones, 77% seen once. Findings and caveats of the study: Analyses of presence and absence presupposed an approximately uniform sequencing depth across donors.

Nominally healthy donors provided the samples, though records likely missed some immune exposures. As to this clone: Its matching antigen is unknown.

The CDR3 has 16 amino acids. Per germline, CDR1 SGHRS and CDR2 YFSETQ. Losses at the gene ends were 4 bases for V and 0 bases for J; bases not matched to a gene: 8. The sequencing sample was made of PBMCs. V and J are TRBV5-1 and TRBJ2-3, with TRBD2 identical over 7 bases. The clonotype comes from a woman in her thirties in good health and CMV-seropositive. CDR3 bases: TGCGCCAGCAGCGGTACAGCTAGCGGAAGCACAGATACGCAGTATTTT. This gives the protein CASSGTASGSTDTQYF.